Listed below are T cell receptor beta chains from one sample, sequenced in a study of breast tumors, draining lymph nodes, adjacent tissues. TCRdb independently ran MiXCR on the multiplex PCR reads; one entry per CDR3 protein. The sample consists of around 230,000 distinct CDR3 sequences, roughly 32% of them appearing once. What was sequenced was axillary lymph node tissue. These receptors were obtained from a female donor with breast cancer. Some clones in this sample may be carry-over from other donors' samples. The CDR3 runs from the conserved cysteine through the conserved F or W. A D gene is named only where the DNA matches it firmly. Clone sizes are given selectively: once, few, many, or a class where the clone is expanded.

cdr3_aa: CASSRVGGSEQFF
cdr3_nt: TGTGCCAGCAGCAGAGTGGGGGGAAGTGAGCAGTTCTTC
d_call: -
clone_size: many
j_call: TRBJ2-1
v_call: TRBV7-2

cdr3_aa: CASSWHIAGAGYEQYF
cdr3_nt: TGTGCCAGCAGTTGGCACATAGCGGGAGCCGGGTACGAGCAGTACTTC
d_call: TRBD2
clone_size: many
j_call: TRBJ2-7
v_call: TRBV6-6

cdr3_aa: CASKQGGANVLTF
cdr3_nt: TGTGCCAGCAAACAGGGTGGGGCCAACGTCCTGACTTTC
d_call: -
clone_size: many
j_call: TRBJ2-6
v_call: TRBV12-3/TRBV12-4

cdr3_aa: CASSARQGHGYTF
cdr3_nt: TGTGCCAGCAGCGCCCGACAGGGCCATGGCTACACCTTC
d_call: TRBD1
clone_size: many
j_call: TRBJ1-2
v_call: TRBV3-1

cdr3_aa: CASSQGINYGYTF
cdr3_nt: TGTGCCAGCAGCCAGGGGATTAACTATGGCTACACCTTC
d_call: -
clone_size: many
j_call: TRBJ1-2
v_call: TRBV6-4

cdr3_aa: CASSQGGSGGDEQYF
cdr3_nt: TGCGCCAGCAGCCAAGGGGGGTCCGGGGGCGATGAGCAGTATTTT
d_call: -
clone_size: -
j_call: TRBJ2-3
v_call: TRBV4-3

cdr3_aa: CASSQGGAGNEKLFF
cdr3_nt: TGTGCCAGCAGCCAAGGGGGCGCCGGTAATGAAAAACTGTTTTTT
d_call: TRBD1
clone_size: many
j_call: TRBJ1-4
v_call: TRBV7-2

cdr3_aa: CASSETGHSNQPQHF
cdr3_nt: TGTGCCAGCAGTGAGACAGGGCATAGCAATCAGCCCCAGCATTTT
d_call: TRBD1
clone_size: many
j_call: TRBJ1-5
v_call: TRBV2

cdr3_aa: CASSVLGGLEFF
cdr3_nt: TGTGCCAGCAGCGTCCTCGGGGGGCTGGAGTTCTTC
d_call: -
clone_size: many
j_call: TRBJ2-1
v_call: TRBV6-1

cdr3_aa: CASSLEGYSGNTIYF
cdr3_nt: TGTGCCAGCAGCTTAGAAGGGTACTCTGGAAACACCATATATTTT
d_call: -
clone_size: many
j_call: TRBJ1-3
v_call: TRBV11-2

cdr3_aa: CASSHSITGQGARGYTF
cdr3_nt: TGTGCCAGCAGTCACTCGATTACAGGACAGGGGGCGCGAGGCTACACCTTC
d_call: TRBD1
clone_size: many
j_call: TRBJ1-2
v_call: TRBV6-5

cdr3_aa: CSVSGTGASSTDTQYF
cdr3_nt: TGCAGCGTCTCCGGGACAGGGGCCTCTAGCACAGATACGCAGTATTTT
d_call: TRBD1
clone_size: many
j_call: TRBJ2-3
v_call: TRBV29-1

cdr3_aa: CASSSTTGAMNTEAFF
cdr3_nt: TGCGCCAGCAGCTCGACGACAGGGGCAATGAACACTGAAGCTTTCTTT
d_call: TRBD1
clone_size: few
j_call: TRBJ1-1
v_call: TRBV5-1

cdr3_aa: CASSYGTAGANVLTF
cdr3_nt: TGTGCCAGCAGCTACGGGACAGCTGGGGCCAACGTCCTGACTTTC
d_call: TRBD1
clone_size: -
j_call: TRBJ2-6
v_call: TRBV7-9

cdr3_aa: CSVDGRVQETQYF
cdr3_nt: TGCAGCGTTGATGGGCGGGTACAAGAGACCCAGTACTTC
d_call: -
clone_size: -
j_call: TRBJ2-5
v_call: TRBV29-1

cdr3_aa: CAGSVGRNYGYTF
cdr3_nt: TGTGCCGGCAGCGTAGGGAGGAACTACGGCTACACCTTC
d_call: -
clone_size: -
j_call: TRBJ1-2
v_call: TRBV9

cdr3_aa: CASSHDRREGGEQFF
cdr3_nt: TGTGCCAGCAGTCATGATAGGCGGGAGGGGGGTGAGCAGTTCTTC
d_call: TRBD2
clone_size: -
j_call: TRBJ2-1
v_call: TRBV6-5

cdr3_aa: CSVVGGIYGYTF
cdr3_nt: TGCAGCGTTGTGGGGGGGATATATGGCTACACCTTC
d_call: -
clone_size: once
j_call: TRBJ1-2
v_call: TRBV29-1

cdr3_aa: CASGLVWGGIDTGELFF
cdr3_nt: TGTGCTAGTGGTTTGGTATGGGGGGGGATCGACACCGGGGAGCTGTTTTTT
d_call: TRBD2
clone_size: many
j_call: TRBJ2-2
v_call: TRBV12-5

cdr3_aa: CASSAPTSGHQETQYF
cdr3_nt: TGTGCCAGCAGTGCCCCGACTAGCGGGCACCAAGAGACCCAGTACTTC
d_call: TRBD2
clone_size: -
j_call: TRBJ2-5
v_call: TRBV25-1

cdr3_aa: CASRPGLQETQYF
cdr3_nt: TGTGCCAGCAGGCCCGGGCTCCAAGAGACCCAGTACTTC
d_call: -
clone_size: many
j_call: TRBJ2-5
v_call: TRBV11-3

cdr3_aa: CASRPGLAGGPDTQYF
cdr3_nt: TGCGCCAGCCGGCCGGGACTAGCGGGAGGGCCAGATACGCAGTATTTT
d_call: TRBD2
clone_size: once
j_call: TRBJ2-3
v_call: TRBV5-1

cdr3_aa: CSARLARSYNEQFF
cdr3_nt: TGCAGTGCTAGGTTAGCGAGAAGCTACAATGAGCAGTTCTTC
d_call: -
clone_size: many
j_call: TRBJ2-1
v_call: TRBV20-1

cdr3_aa: CSKGETGELFF
cdr3_nt: TGTTCCAAGGGGGAAACCGGGGAGCTGTTTTTT
d_call: -
clone_size: many
j_call: TRBJ2-2
v_call: TRBV5-5

cdr3_aa: CASSVVGWEQFF
cdr3_nt: TGCGCCAGCAGCGTAGTAGGGTGGGAACAGTTCTTC
d_call: -
clone_size: many
j_call: TRBJ2-1
v_call: TRBV5-1

cdr3_aa: CSARDLGTGRSYGYTF
cdr3_nt: TGCAGTGCTAGAGATTTGGGGACAGGCAGAAGCTATGGCTACACCTTC
d_call: TRBD1
clone_size: many
j_call: TRBJ1-2
v_call: TRBV20-1

cdr3_aa: CATRRQLNSYEQYF
cdr3_nt: TGTGCCACCAGGAGACAGTTGAACAGCTACGAGCAGTACTTC
d_call: -
clone_size: many
j_call: TRBJ2-7
v_call: TRBV15

cdr3_aa: CASSPLAGVTYEQYF
cdr3_nt: TGTGCCAGCAGCCCCCTAGCGGGAGTCACCTACGAGCAGTACTTC
d_call: TRBD2
clone_size: -
j_call: TRBJ2-7
v_call: TRBV6-6

cdr3_aa: CASSRPDDREAYEQYF
cdr3_nt: TGTGCCAGCAGCCGACCCGACGACAGGGAGGCCTACGAGCAGTACTTC
d_call: -
clone_size: -
j_call: TRBJ2-7
v_call: TRBV12-3/TRBV12-4

cdr3_aa: CASGSGTGEGYTF
cdr3_nt: TGTGCCAGCGGTAGCGGGACAGGGGAAGGCTACACCTTC
d_call: TRBD1
clone_size: -
j_call: TRBJ1-2
v_call: TRBV9

cdr3_aa: CASSPTGTGGVEKLFF
cdr3_nt: TGTGCCAGCAGCCCAACTGGGACAGGGGGCGTTGAAAAACTGTTTTTT
d_call: TRBD1
clone_size: -
j_call: TRBJ1-4
v_call: TRBV28

cdr3_aa: CASRLSLNTEAFF
cdr3_nt: TGTGCCAGCAGGCTAAGTTTGAACACTGAAGCTTTCTTT
d_call: -
clone_size: many
j_call: TRBJ1-1
v_call: TRBV12-3/TRBV12-4

cdr3_aa: CASSLDSSWTQYF
cdr3_nt: TGCGCCAGCAGCCTGGACAGCTCCTGGACCCAGTACTTC
d_call: -
clone_size: many
j_call: TRBJ2-5
v_call: TRBV5-1

cdr3_aa: CASSRTGESYEQYF
cdr3_nt: TGCGCCAGCAGCCGGACAGGGGAATCCTACGAGCAGTACTTC
d_call: TRBD1
clone_size: many
j_call: TRBJ2-7
v_call: TRBV4-3

cdr3_aa: CASSATSGRAVNEQFF
cdr3_nt: TGTGCCAGCAGCGCCACTAGCGGGAGGGCCGTGAATGAGCAGTTCTTC
d_call: TRBD2
clone_size: many
j_call: TRBJ2-1
v_call: TRBV9

cdr3_aa: CSATRGGDTQYF
cdr3_nt: TGCAGTGCTACCAGGGGAGGGGATACGCAGTATTTT
d_call: -
clone_size: many
j_call: TRBJ2-3
v_call: TRBV20-1

cdr3_aa: CASSQGTSVANTGELFF
cdr3_nt: TGTGCCAGCAGTCAGGGGACTAGCGTTGCGAACACCGGGGAGCTGTTTTTT
d_call: TRBD2
clone_size: -
j_call: TRBJ2-2
v_call: TRBV12-3/TRBV12-4

cdr3_aa: CASSRGLAGRTGELFF
cdr3_nt: TGTGCCAGCAGCCGAGGACTAGCGGGAAGGACCGGGGAGCTGTTTTTT
d_call: TRBD2
clone_size: many
j_call: TRBJ2-2
v_call: TRBV6-5

cdr3_aa: CASSLRQGRGPNSPLHF
cdr3_nt: TGTGCCAGCAGTTTAAGACAGGGTAGGGGGCCTAATTCACCCCTCCACTTT
d_call: TRBD1
clone_size: -
j_call: TRBJ1-6
v_call: TRBV27

cdr3_aa: CASTGGKYEQYF
cdr3_nt: TGTGCCAGCACGGGGGGGAAGTACGAGCAGTACTTC
d_call: TRBD2
clone_size: -
j_call: TRBJ2-7
v_call: TRBV6-6

cdr3_aa: CSAREHGFMVNQPQHF
cdr3_nt: TGCAGTGCTAGAGAACACGGGTTTATGGTCAATCAGCCCCAGCATTTT
d_call: -
clone_size: many
j_call: TRBJ1-5
v_call: TRBV20-1

cdr3_aa: CASSYFMGVRSGNTIYF
cdr3_nt: TGTGCCAGCAGTTACTTTATGGGGGTTCGCTCTGGAAACACCATATATTTT
d_call: -
clone_size: once
j_call: TRBJ1-3
v_call: TRBV6-5

cdr3_aa: CSALPLGNEKLFF
cdr3_nt: TGCAGTGCGTTACCTCTTGGGAATGAAAAACTGTTTTTT
d_call: -
clone_size: many
j_call: TRBJ1-4
v_call: TRBV20-1

cdr3_aa: CASSGLSGASHEQYF
cdr3_nt: TGTGCCAGCAGCGGCCTTTCGGGAGCGTCCCACGAGCAGTACTTC
d_call: -
clone_size: -
j_call: TRBJ2-7
v_call: TRBV11-1

cdr3_aa: CAISARPTNYGYTF
cdr3_nt: TGTGCCATCAGTGCTCGGCCAACAAACTATGGCTACACCTTC
d_call: -
clone_size: many
j_call: TRBJ1-2
v_call: TRBV10-3